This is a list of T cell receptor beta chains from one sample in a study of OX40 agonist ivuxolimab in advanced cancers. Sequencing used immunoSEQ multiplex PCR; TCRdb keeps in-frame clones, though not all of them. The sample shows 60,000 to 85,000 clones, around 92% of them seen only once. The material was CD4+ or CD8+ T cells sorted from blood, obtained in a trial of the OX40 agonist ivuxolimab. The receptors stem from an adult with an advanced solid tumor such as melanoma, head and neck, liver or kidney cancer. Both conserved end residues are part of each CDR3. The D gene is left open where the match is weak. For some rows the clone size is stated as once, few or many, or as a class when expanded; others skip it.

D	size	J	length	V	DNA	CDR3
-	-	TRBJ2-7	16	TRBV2	TGTGCCAGCAGTGAAGCCGGCAGGTGGGGCTCCTACGAGCAGTACTTC	CASSEAGRWGSYEQYF
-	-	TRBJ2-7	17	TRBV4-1	TGCGCCAGCAGCCAAACTATTCGGGGACTGGATACCTACGAGCAGTACTTC	CASSQTIRGLDTYEQYF
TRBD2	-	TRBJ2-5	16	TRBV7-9	TGTGCCAGCAGCCAGGGACTAGCGGGAGGGCCGGAGACCCAGTACTTC	CASSQGLAGGPETQYF
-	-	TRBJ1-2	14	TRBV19	TGTGCCAGTAGGTCCCTCCTTGGGGGCTATGGCTACACCTTC	CASRSLLGGYGYTF
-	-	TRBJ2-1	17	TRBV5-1	TGCGCCAGCAGCATCCAGGGTCCGGAAATCTCCTACAATGAGCAGTTCTTC	CASSIQGPEISYNEQFF
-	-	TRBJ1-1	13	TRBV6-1	TGTGCCAGCACTCCACGGGGGGTGCCTGAAGCTTTCTTT	CASTPRGVPEAFF
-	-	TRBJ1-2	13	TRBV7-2	TGTGCCAGCAGCCGAGACAGGAACTATGGCTACACCTTC	CASSRDRNYGYTF
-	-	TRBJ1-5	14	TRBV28	TGTGCCAGCAGTCCGCCAGGGAGTGGTCAGCCCCAGCATTTT	CASSPPGSGQPQHF
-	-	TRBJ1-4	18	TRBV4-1	TGCGCCAGCAGCCAAGAGGACAGAAAAGTTGCAACTAATGAAAAACTGTTTTTT	CASSQEDRKVATNEKLFF
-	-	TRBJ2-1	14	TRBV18	TGTGCCAGCTCGCGTACGCGCTCCTACAATGAGCAGTTCTTC	CASSRTRSYNEQFF
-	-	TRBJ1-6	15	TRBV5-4	TGTGCCAGCAGCTTGGGGGGGCGCGGTAATTCACCCCTCCACTTT	CASSLGGRGNSPLHF
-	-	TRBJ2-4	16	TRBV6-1	TGTGCCAGCAGTGAAAAAGGAAGACTGGCCAAAAACATTCAGTACTTC	CASSEKGRLAKNIQYF
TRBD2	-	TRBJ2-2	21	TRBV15	TGTGCCACCAGCAGGACCCCAGGGGATTTCGGTCAGCGGGAGGGCACCGGGGAGCTGTTTTTT	CATSRTPGDFGQREGTGELFF
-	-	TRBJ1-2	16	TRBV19	TGTGCCAGTAGTTCCAGAACCGGGACAACGAACTATGGCTACACCTTC	CASSSRTGTTNYGYTF
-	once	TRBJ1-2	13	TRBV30	TGTGCCTGGAGTGCACAGCGTAACTATGGCTACACCTTC	CAWSAQRNYGYTF
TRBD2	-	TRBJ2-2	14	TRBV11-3	TGTGCCAGCAGCCCGGGGGGTGTCGCCGGGGAGCTGTTTTTT	CASSPGGVAGELFF
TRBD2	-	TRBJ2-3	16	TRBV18	TGTGCCAGCTCCCCATCGACTAGCGGAAACACAGATACGCAGTATTTT	CASSPSTSGNTDTQYF
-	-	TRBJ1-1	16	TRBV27	TGTGCCAGCAGTTTAGGTCATGGGGGAATGAACACTGAAGCTTTCTTT	CASSLGHGGMNTEAFF
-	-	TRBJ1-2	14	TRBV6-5	TGTGCCAGCAGCACAGGGCAGGGGAGCTATGGCTACACCTTC	CASSTGQGSYGYTF
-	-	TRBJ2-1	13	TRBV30	TGTGCCTGGAGGCCACGGGCCCCCGCCTGGGGGTTCTTC	CAWRPRAPAWGFF
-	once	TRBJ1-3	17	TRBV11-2	TGTGCCAGCAGCCCTTATAGAGGGAACGTCGGTGGAAACACCATATATTTT	CASSPYRGNVGGNTIYF
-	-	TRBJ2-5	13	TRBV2	TGTGCCAGCAGTGTCAGCGGAAAAGAGACCCAGTACTTC	CASSVSGKETQYF
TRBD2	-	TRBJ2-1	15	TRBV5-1	TGCGCCAGCAGCTGGACTAGCGGGACTGTATATGAGCAGTTCTTC	CASSWTSGTVYEQFF
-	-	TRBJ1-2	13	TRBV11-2	TGTGCCAGCAGGATGAACAGGGATTATGGCTACACCTTC	CASRMNRDYGYTF
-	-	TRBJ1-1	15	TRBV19	TGTGCCAGTAGATATCTTCGAGGGGCGAACACTGAAGCTTTCTTT	CASRYLRGANTEAFF
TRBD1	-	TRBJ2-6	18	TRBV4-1	TGCGCCAGCAGCCAAGAACGCAACAGGGGCCCTGGGGCCAACGTCCTGACTTTC	CASSQERNRGPGANVLTF
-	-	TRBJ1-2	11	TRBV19	TGTGCCAGTAGGAACAGCTATGGCTACACCTTC	CASRNSYGYTF
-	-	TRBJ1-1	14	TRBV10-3	TGTGCCATCAGTGCGGACATTTTTAACACTGAAGCTTTCTTT	CAISADIFNTEAFF
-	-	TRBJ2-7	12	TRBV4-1	TGCGCCAGCAGCCACTTTGAAGGGACGCCTTATTTC	CASSHFEGTPYF
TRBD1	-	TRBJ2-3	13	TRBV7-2	TGTGCCAGCAGCTTAGGGTTTGGGACAGTGGAGTATTTT	CASSLGFGTVEYF
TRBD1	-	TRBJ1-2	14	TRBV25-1	TGTGCCAGCAGTGATGACAGGGGCAACTATGGCTACACCTTC	CASSDDRGNYGYTF
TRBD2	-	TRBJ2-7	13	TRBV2	TGTGCCAGCAATCGGGGGGGACTCTACGAGCAGTACTTC	CASNRGGLYEQYF
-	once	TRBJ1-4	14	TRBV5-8	TGTGCCAGCAGCCCCCTCAGTAGGGGCGGCAAACTGTTTTTT	CASSPLSRGGKLFF
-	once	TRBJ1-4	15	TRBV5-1	TGCGCCAGCAGGAGTGGAAGAGTGGACGGCGAAAAACTGTTTTTT	CASRSGRVDGEKLFF
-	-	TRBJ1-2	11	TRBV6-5	TGTGCCAGCAGACAGGCCTATGGCTACACCTTC	CASRQAYGYTF
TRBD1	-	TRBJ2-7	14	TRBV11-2	TGTGCCAGCAGCACACAGGGGGCATCCTACGAGCAGTACTTC	CASSTQGASYEQYF
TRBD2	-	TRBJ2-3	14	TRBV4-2	TGTGCCAGCAGCCAAGATCTGGGGGGAGGGACGCAGTATTTT	CASSQDLGGGTQYF
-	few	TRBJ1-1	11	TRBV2	TGTGCCAGCAGTGGAGGGGTTGAAGCTTTCTTT	CASSGGVEAFF
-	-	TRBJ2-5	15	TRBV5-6	TGTGCCAGCAGCTTGTTAGCGGCAGGGCGGGAGACCCAGTACTTC	CASSLLAAGRETQYF
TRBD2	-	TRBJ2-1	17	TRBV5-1	TGCGCCAGCAGCTTGGCAAAACTAGCGGGTTCCTACAATGAGCAGTTCTTC	CASSLAKLAGSYNEQFF
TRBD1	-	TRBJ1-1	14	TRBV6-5	TGTGCCAGCAGCAGGGACAGGGGCGACACTGAAGCTTTCTTT	CASSRDRGDTEAFF
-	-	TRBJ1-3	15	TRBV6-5	TGTGCCAGCCATCAAACAGCAACCTCTGGAAACACCATATATTTT	CASHQTATSGNTIYF
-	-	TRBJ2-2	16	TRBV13	TGTGCCAGCAGCAGCCCCAGGGGTTGGAACACCGGGGAGCTGTTTTTT	CASSSPRGWNTGELFF
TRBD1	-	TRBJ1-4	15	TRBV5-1	TGCGCCAGCAGCTTAACCGGGACAGGGGATGAAAAACTGTTTTTT	CASSLTGTGDEKLFF
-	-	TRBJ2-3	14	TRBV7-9	TGTGCCAGCAGCTCAACCCTCATCACAGATACGCAGTATTTT	CASSSTLITDTQYF
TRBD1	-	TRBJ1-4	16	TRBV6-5	TGTGCCAGCAGTTACCGAAGGGGGCGGTTGTACGAAAAACTGTTTTTT	CASSYRRGRLYEKLFF
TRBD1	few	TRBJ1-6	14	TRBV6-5	TGTGCCAGCACCAGAGACAGGGGGCATTCACCCCTCCACTTT	CASTRDRGHSPLHF
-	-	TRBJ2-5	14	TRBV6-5	TGTGCCAGCAGTTTGACTAGGATAGCAGAGACCCAGTACTTC	CASSLTRIAETQYF
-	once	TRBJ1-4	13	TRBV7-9	TGTGCCAGCACCTGGATCACCGGCGAAAAACTGTTTTTT	CASTWITGEKLFF
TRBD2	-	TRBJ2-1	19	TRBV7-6	TGTGCCAGCAGCTTCCCCCAGGGGACTAGCGGGGGGGCGCGTAATGAGCAGTTCTTC	CASSFPQGTSGGARNEQFF
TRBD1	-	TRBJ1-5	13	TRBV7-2	TGTGCCAGCAGCTTGAGGGGACAGGCCCTACAGCATTTT	CASSLRGQALQHF
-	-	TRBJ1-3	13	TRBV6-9	TGTGCCAGCAGTCCCTCTCCCGGAAACACCATATATTTT	CASSPSPGNTIYF
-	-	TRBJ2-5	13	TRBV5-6	TGTGCCAGCAGCTTGCCCGGGCCCCAGACCCAGTACTTC	CASSLPGPQTQYF
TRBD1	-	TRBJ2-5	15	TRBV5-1	TGCGCCAGCAGCCCGCGGGACAGGGGCCAAGAGACCCAGTACTTC	CASSPRDRGQETQYF